This T cell receptor (beta chain) was obtained from a study of blood T cell repertoires in COVID-19 (dated by TCRdb to the early 2020s). With respect to the entire study: Collaborator samples came from the United States, Italy and Spain and covered acute and convalescent phases of COVID-19. The material from the prospective study consisted of cDNA or gDNA derived from T cells, B-cell-depleted T cells, or PBMCs. HLA class I and class II types, where available, came from metadata supplied by the sample provider rather than from assay-based typing. The repertoires were released in a freely available public database meant as a resource for research on the immune response to SARS-CoV-2. The samples were drawn from two sources: the first 160 participants of the ongoing ImmuneRACE study, and approximately 1,300 subjects contributed by 6 global collaborators. Sample metadata almost always included a de-identified subject ID, COVID-19 status, age in years and sex. The dataset comprised deeply sampled blood TCRbeta repertoires from subjects exposed to, actively infected with, or recovered from COVID-19. Study-wide findings and limitations: How much clinical and demographic metadata was included differed by source and by participant, and the metadata was provided uncurated.

To note about this clone: The antigen it recognizes is unknown. The record has no base qualities; no much larger clone is one base away.

TCRbeta CDR3 regions were amplified from genomic DNA using the immunoSEQ Assay, a bias-controlled multiplex PCR. The paper's processing steps were these. The number of nucleated cells in each sample was estimated from the amplification of reference gene primers within the assay. Sequence reads were collapsed and filtered to measure the absolute abundance of every unique TCRbeta CDR3 rearrangement. For each sample, productive Simpson clonality was calculated by taking the square root of Simpson's diversity index across productive rearrangements. TCRdb took this table from immuneACCESS and kept in-frame rearrangements with V and J called. Such tables lack part of the clones; where checked against another copy, unresolved V genes explain under half of the gap, and the rest is unexplained. That table supplies the V and J calls and clone size; D and trimming were determined from the DNA. Present in this sample are 350,000 or so clones, over 85% of which were seen just once. The ten largest account for 3.9% of the sample.

One collaborating source in Seattle enrolled patients during active infection and followed them longitudinally through the course of disease. Collaborating institutions collected whole blood in K2EDTA tubes following their own protocols. For TCRbeta analysis, collaborator samples were shipped as frozen whole blood, as isolated PBMCs, or as DNA extracted from either sample type. Per the germline V gene, SGHRS is the CDR1 and YFSETQ is the CDR2. From cysteine to phenylalanine, the CDR3 is 15 amino acids long. The sequence is cut down to CDR3 DNA, 45 bases in frame from base 1. V is pared back by 4 bases and J by 0 bases, with 12 bases lying between the germline termini.

The sequence links TRBV5-1 to TRBJ2-3; no D segment can be confidently identified. This clonotype originated in a woman aged 60-75 years with COVID-19, enrolled during active disease. Sequenced material: peripheral blood. The CDR3 region: CASSPLGKSTDTQYF. In nucleotides, the sequence is TGCGCCAGCAGCCCGCTAGGCAAAAGCACAGATACGCAGTATTTT.